The 18 T cell receptor beta chains reported below all come from one sample, sequenced in a study of graft-versus-host responses after intestinal transplantation. Antigen specificity for these receptors is unknown. Data came from immunoSEQ multiplex PCR; TCRdb stores just in-frame clones and leaves some out. The table includes about 97,000 clones, around 93% detected once. Specimen: unstimulated CD8+ T cells sorted from spleen or lymph node cells, collected before transplant. Every receptor here comes from a human donor who was the organ donor for an intestinal transplant.

This rearrangement joins TRBV9 to TRBJ2-2; 10 nucleotides agree with TRBD2. The CDR3 covers 19 residues. Germline V gene sequence: CDR1 SGDLS, CDR2 YYNGEE. V trimming: 0 bases; J trimming: 6 bases; junction bases outside the gene matches: 14. The CDR3 nucleotides are TGTGCCAGCAGCGTAGCTCTGGGACTAGCGACAGGTGGGGCCGGGGAGCTGTTTTTT. Protein: CASSVALGLATGGAGELFF.

The chain combines TRBV6-1 with TRBJ2-1; D perhaps matches TRBD2 (6 bases). V gave up 2 bases and J gave up 7 bases, with 15 bases separating them. The CDR3 runs to 15 residues. Germline V gene sequence: CDR1 MNHNS, CDR2 SASEGT. CDR3: CASSEWRLVRNEQFF. The CDR3, as DNA: TGTGCCAGCAGTGAATGGCGACTAGTTAGGAATGAGCAGTTCTTC.

J is TRBJ1-2 and V is TRBV28, with 7 bases identical to TRBD1. Germline values: CDR1 MDHEN, CDR2 SYDVKM. The CDR3 totals 11 residues. The CDR3 region is CTTGVDHGYTF. For the CDR3, the DNA is TGTACAACAGGGGTGGACCATGGCTACACCTTC.

This rearrangement joins TRBV6-5 to TRBJ2-1; D gene uncertain. Germline CDR1 is MNHEY and CDR2 is SVGAGI. V was cut by 0 bases and J by 3 bases, with 3 bases left in between. The CDR3 totals 13 residues. The CDR3 DNA sequence: TGTGCCAGCAGTTACTCTCACTACAATGAGCAGTTCTTC. It codes for CASSYSHYNEQFF.

This clone was counted once. The genes are TRBV19 and TRBJ2-5, with a tentative D call TRBD2 (6 bases). Germline loops: CDR1 LNHDA, CDR2 SQIVND (reference sequence). V lost 1 base to trimming and J lost 4 bases, with 19 bases between them. The CDR3 sequence is 17 residues long. In DNA, the CDR3 is TGTGCCAGTAGTATAGGTCGGAGGCGGGAATGGGGAGAGACCCAGTACTTC. As protein: CASSIGRRREWGETQYF. The variable domain in full, with the rest retrieved from reference TRBV19 and TRBJ2-5, is DGGITQSPKYLFRKEGQNVTLSCEQNLNHDAMYWYRQDPGQGLRLIYYSQIVNDFQKGDIAEGYSVSREKKESFPLTVTSAQKNPTAFYLCASSIGRRREWGETQYFGPGTRLLVL.

The chain has TRBV28 and TRBJ1-5, with D tentatively TRBD1 (5 bases). V was pared by 10 bases and J by 3 bases, with 22 bases between. CDR1 MDHEN and CDR2 SYDVKM come from the germline V gene. The CDR3 length is 16 residues. CDR3 region: CATFDRIPNNNQPQHF. CDR3 DNA sequence: TGTGCCACCTTCGACAGAATCCCTAACAACAATCAGCCCCAGCATTTT.

The CDR3 DNA is TGTGCCAGCAGCTTGGGTAGGAACACAGGCGGTTCCTACGAGCAGTACTTC. It yields the protein CASSLGRNTGGSYEQYF. The chain links TRBV7-9 to TRBJ2-7; tentative D call: TRBD1 (5 bases). This CDR3 comprises 17 residues. CDR1 and CDR2 from the germline V gene are SEHNR and FQNEAQ (reference sequence). V was pared by 3 bases and J by 1 base, with 19 bases between.

Regarding this clone: At the DNA level, this CDR3 is encoded by other sequences in the same sample as well. The V and J genes are TRBV27 and TRBJ2-7; 7 nucleotides match TRBD2. The CDR3 consists of 14 residues. V shed 3 bases, J shed 0 bases, and the junction held 2 bases outside the gene matches. CDR1 and CDR2 (germline): MNHEY, SMNVEV (reference sequence). The CDR3 sequence is CASSFGGSSYEQYF. CDR3 nucleotide sequence: TGTGCCAGCAGTTTCGGGGGGAGCTCCTACGAGCAGTACTTC.

The CDR3 is CASTRSGQGWPTEGYTF. In DNA, the CDR3 is TGTGCCAGCACCCGCTCTGGACAGGGATGGCCTACGGAGGGCTACACCTTC. The J gene is TRBJ1-2, the V gene TRBV5-8, with 8 bases lining up with TRBD1. The germline V gene encodes CDR1 SGHTS and CDR2 YDEGEE. With 6 bases clipped from V and 8 bases from J, the junction kept 21 bases outside the gene matches. The CDR3 has 17 amino acids.

The rearrangement uses TRBV9 and TRBJ1-5, with a possible D match to TRBD1 (6 bases). This CDR3 spans 15 amino acids. V lost 3 bases to trimming and J lost 1 base, with 11 bases between them. Germline V gene lookup returns CDR1 SGDLS and CDR2 YYNGEE. The CDR3 reads CASSEEGGSNQPQHF. The CDR3 DNA is TGTGCCAGCAGCGAGGAGGGGGGGAGCAATCAGCCCCAGCATTTT.

The V call is TRBV6-1, the J call TRBJ1-2; 8 bases are shared with TRBD1. There are 13 residues in the CDR3. Germline loops: CDR1 MNHNS, CDR2 SASEGT. V was clipped by 7 bases and J by 3 bases; unmatched bases: 4. CDR3 residues: CASNGQGYYGYTF. CDR3 in DNA: TGTGCCAGCAACGGACAGGGCTACTATGGCTACACCTTC.

As DNA, the CDR3 is TGTGCCAGCAGTGACAGGGCGACCTATAATTCACCCCTCCACTTT. Translation gives CASSDRATYNSPLHF. This rearrangement joins TRBV28 to TRBJ1-6; TRBD1 aligns across 7 bases. The CDR3 contains 15 residues. Trimming at V came to 5 bases and at J to 2 bases, leaving 3 bases not matched to a gene. Germline lookup yields CDR1 MDHEN and CDR2 SYDVKM.

The rearrangement uses TRBV2 and TRBJ2-2, with D perhaps matching TRBD1 (5 bases). The CDR3 totals 16 residues. The V and J ends lost 3 bases and 2 bases respectively, with 13 bases between them. Germline V CDR1 and CDR2: SNHLY, FYNNEI. In DNA form, the CDR3 reads TGTGCCAGCAGTGATAATCCAAGGGGAAACACCGGGGAGCTGTTTTTT. This sequence encodes CASSDNPRGNTGELFF.

This chain uses TRBV29-1 with TRBJ2-1; 9 bases are a match to TRBD2. Germline CDR1 is SQVTM and CDR2 is ANQGSEA. CDR3 length equals 16 residues. V gave up 0 bases and J gave up 7 bases; unmatched junction bases: 10. The CDR3 bases are TGCAGCGTTGAAGACTGGGCTAGCGGGGCCCAAAATGAGCAGTTCTTC. This gives the protein CSVEDWASGAQNEQFF.

This chain joins TRBV7-9 and TRBJ2-2; D is possibly TRBD1 (6 bases). Trimming stripped 1 base from V and 6 bases from J, with 18 bases between. Per germline, CDR1 SEHNR and CDR2 FQNEAQ (reference sequence). The CDR3 contains 17 residues. CDR3 sequence reads: CASSLDGTHNGAGELFF. The CDR3 nucleotides read TGTGCCAGCAGCTTAGATGGGACACACAATGGGGCCGGGGAGCTGTTTTTT. The whole variable domain, filled in from reference TRBV7-9 and TRBJ2-2, reads DTGVSQNPRHKITKRGQNVTFRCDPISEHNRLYWYRQTLGQGPEFLTYFQNEAQLEKSRLLSDRFSAERPKGSFSTLEIQRTEQGDSAMYLCASSLDGTHNGAGELFFGEGSRLTVL.

The chain recombines TRBV5-1 with TRBJ1-3; unclear D gene. The CDR3 runs to 15 residues. Trimming cost V 0 bases and J 8 bases, with 15 bases left between them. Germline CDR1 is SGHRS and CDR2 is YFSETQ. The CDR3 DNA reads as TGCGCCAGCAGCTTGGCCGGACGGAAGAGGGACACCATATATTTT. Encoded protein: CASSLAGRKRDTIYF.

This sequence joins TRBV5-1 and TRBJ2-2; 10 nucleotides line up with TRBD2. The junction had 9 bases not matched to a gene; V was cut back by 5 bases and J by 5 bases. The CDR3 is made up of 16 amino acids. Per the germline V gene, CDR1 is SGHRS and CDR2 is YFSETQ. This CDR3 reads CASRWLAGVGTGELFF. The CDR3 DNA follows: TGCGCCAGCAGATGGCTAGCGGGGGTAGGAACCGGGGAGCTGTTTTTT.

In its sample, this clone was seen once. V and J are TRBV11-1 and TRBJ2-5; TRBD2 matches 8 bases. Germline assignment: CDR1 SGHAT and CDR2 FQDESV (reference sequence). The CDR3 is 19 amino acids. The J segment lost 5 bases and the V segment lost 2 bases, leaving 19 bases of the junction unmatched. The CDR3 spells CASSLLRGAAGASGETQYF. The DNA of the CDR3 is TGTGCCAGCAGCTTACTCCGGGGGGCAGCGGGGGCCTCTGGTGAGACCCAGTACTTC. The full variable domain, with the rest looked up from reference TRBV11-1 and TRBJ2-5, is EAEVAQSPRYKITEKSQAVAFWCDPISGHATLYWYRQILGQGPELLVQFQDESVVDDSQLPKDRFSAERLKGVDSTLKIQPAELGDSAMYLCASSLLRGAAGASGETQYFGPGTRLLVL.